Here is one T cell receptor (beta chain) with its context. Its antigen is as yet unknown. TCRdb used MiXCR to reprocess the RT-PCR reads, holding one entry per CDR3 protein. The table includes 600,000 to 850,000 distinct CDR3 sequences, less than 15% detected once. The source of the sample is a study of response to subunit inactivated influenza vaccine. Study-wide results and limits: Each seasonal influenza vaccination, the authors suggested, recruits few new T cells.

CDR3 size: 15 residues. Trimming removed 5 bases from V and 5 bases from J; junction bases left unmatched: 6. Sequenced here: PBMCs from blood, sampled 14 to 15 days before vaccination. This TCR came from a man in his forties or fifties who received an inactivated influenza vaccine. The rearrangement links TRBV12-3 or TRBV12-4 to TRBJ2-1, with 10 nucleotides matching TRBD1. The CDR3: CASSRRTGGNNEQFF. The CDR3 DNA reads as TGTGCCAGCAGTCGCAGGACAGGGGGAAACAATGAGCAGTTCTTC.